The 30 T cell receptor beta chains below all came from one sample that was sequenced in a study of blood T cell repertoires in COVID-19. Some clones are missing from TCRdb's copy, which holds only in-frame ones; the method was immunoSEQ multiplex PCR. The sample records 150,000 or so clones, over 60% being singletons. Material for sequencing was peripheral blood. The origin of the receptors is an older man with acute or convalescent COVID-19.

The chain carries TRBV19 and TRBJ1-1; 9 nucleotides match TRBD1. The CDR3 sequence is 13 residues long. CDR1 is LNHDA, CDR2 SQIVND, per germline (reference sequence). The V gene end was trimmed by 6 bases and the J gene end by 7 bases; junction bases not matched to a gene: 6. The CDR3 region has the DNA TGTGCCAGTAGGTCGACAGGGGGGAATGAAGCTTTCTTT. Amino acids: CASRSTGGNEAFF.

The V and J genes are TRBV19 and TRBJ1-4, with a possible D match to TRBD1 (6 bases). CDR3 length: 15 residues. V lost 3 bases and J lost 4, with 12 bases in between. Germline CDR1 reads LNHDA; CDR2 reads SQIVND (reference sequence). CDR3 residues: CASSMGQGHNEKLFF. The CDR3 bases are TGTGCCAGTAGTATGGGACAAGGCCATAATGAAAAACTGTTTTTT.

The genes are TRBV7-2 and TRBJ2-1, with 7 bases lining up with TRBD2. Unmatched junction bases numbered 6, after V lost 7 bases and J lost 0 bases. Germline values: CDR1 SGHTA, CDR2 FQGNSA. The CDR3 length is 15 residues. This CDR3 is CASTPLAASYNEQFF. The CDR3 DNA is TGTGCCAGCACCCCCCTAGCGGCCTCCTACAATGAGCAGTTCTTC. The entire variable domain, with the rest obtained from reference TRBV7-2 and TRBJ2-1, is as follows: GAGVSQSPSNKVTEKGKDVELRCDPISGHTALYWYRQSLGQGLEFLIYFQGNSAPDKSGLPSDRFSAERTGGSVSTLTIQRTQQEDSAVYLCASTPLAASYNEQFFGPGTRLTVL.

The V gene is TRBV30, the J gene TRBJ1-1; no clear D gene. CDR1 and CDR2 (germline): GTSNPN, SVGIG (reference sequence). V shed 1 base and J shed 2 bases, with 5 bases lying between them. The CDR3 is 12 residues long. The CDR3 DNA follows: TGTGCCTGGAGTGCGGGAAACACTGAAGCTTTCTTT. Amino acid sequence: CAWSAGNTEAFF.

V and J are TRBV21-1 and TRBJ2-7; the table's D call TRBD1 went unverified against the DNA. TRBV21-1 corresponds to a pseudogene. This CDR3 has 14 amino acids. The CDR3 protein is CASRETGIASEQYF. As DNA, the CDR3 is TGTGCCAGCAGGGAAACAGGAATAGCCAGCGAGCAGTACTTC.

This clone was counted a single time. V gene TRBV5-4 combines with J gene TRBJ2-1, with TRBD2 identical over 7 bases. V dropped 3 bases and J dropped 6; count of bases not matched to a gene: 9. The CDR3 has 15 residues. Germline V gene sequence: CDR1 SGHNT, CDR2 YYREEE (reference sequence). CDR3 bases: TGTGCCAGCAGCTGGGGAAAGGGAGGGAGCAATGAGCAGTTCTTC. Translating it yields CASSWGKGGSNEQFF.

The rearrangement links TRBV19 to TRBJ2-1, with D tentatively TRBD2 (6 bases). CDR1 and CDR2 (germline): LNHDA, SQIVND (reference sequence). V lost 3 bases, J lost 8 bases, and 14 bases lay in between. The CDR3 has 14 amino acids. CDR3 DNA: TGTGCCAGTAGTATTTCGTGGGGGGTCGATGAGCAGTTCTTC. Encoded protein: CASSISWGVDEQFF.

The V and J genes are TRBV6-2 or TRBV6-3 and TRBJ1-2; D call uncertain. Trimming removed 0 bases at V and 13 bases at J, with 15 bases between. Germline CDR1 reads MNHEY; CDR2 reads SVGEGT. The CDR3 has 13 residues. The CDR3 DNA follows: TGTGCCAGCAGTTACTCCTACGCGGGTTCGAGCACCTTC. As protein: CASSYSYAGSSTF.

This clone was counted a few times. The chain couples TRBV5-4 to TRBJ2-7; tentatively, D is TRBD1 (5 bases). Trimming pared 0 bases from V and 7 bases from J, leaving 20 bases between. The CDR3 loop spans 16 amino acids. Germline V gene lookup returns CDR1 SGHNT and CDR2 YYREEE (reference sequence). CDR3 amino acids: CASSLGKGRAVEEQYF. In DNA form, the CDR3 reads TGTGCCAGCAGCTTGGGAAAGGGCAGGGCTGTAGAGGAGCAGTACTTC. Supplemented by reference TRBV5-4 and TRBJ2-7, the full variable domain reads ETGVTQSPTHLIKTRGQQVTLRCSSQSGHNTVSWYQQALGQGPQFIFQYYREEENGRGNFPPRFSGLQFPNYSSELNVNALELDDSALYLCASSLGKGRAVEEQYFGPGTRLTVT.

Only a few counts were recorded for this clone. The V and J genes are TRBV5-4 and TRBJ1-6; 7 nucleotides agree with TRBD1. Germline V gene data show CDR1 as SGHNT and CDR2 as YYREEE (reference sequence). This CDR3 is 15 amino acids long. V gave up 4 bases and J gave up 5 bases; unmatched junction bases: 6. This chain's CDR3 is CASSTRTGDNSPLHF. CDR3 bases: TGTGCCAGCAGCACCCGCACAGGGGATAATTCACCCCTCCACTTT.

The chain couples TRBV4-1 to TRBJ2-1; 11 positions match TRBD2. V trimming: 6 bases; J trimming: 9 bases; junction bases outside the gene matches: 7. The CDR3 loop spans 14 amino acids. CDR1 and CDR2 (germline): MGHRA, YSYEKL. The CDR3 is CASRVAGGPGEQFF. CDR3 sequence (DNA): TGCGCCAGCAGAGTAGCGGGGGGGCCAGGTGAGCAGTTCTTC.

The chain combines TRBV7-2 with TRBJ2-5, with D perhaps matching TRBD1 (6 bases). Germline V lookup: CDR1 SGHTA, CDR2 FQGNSA. V was pared by 6 bases and J by 2 bases, with 19 bases between. CDR3 length equals 16 residues. The CDR3 DNA reads as TGTGCCAGCAGTTTTGGGGCCGGACAGCGGCAAGAGACCCAGTACTTC. It specifies CASSFGAGQRQETQYF.

The chain employs TRBV4-2 and TRBJ1-1; weak D call: TRBD1 (6 bases). Germline V gene lookup returns CDR1 LGHNA and CDR2 YNFKEQ. The CDR3 is 15 amino acids. V dropped 3 bases and J dropped 1 base, with 12 bases sitting between them. CDR3 amino acids: CASSHSVTGNTEAFF. CDR3 DNA: TGTGCCAGCAGCCACTCCGTGACAGGGAACACTGAAGCTTTCTTT.

V is TRBV5-1 and J is TRBJ2-1; the match to TRBD2 covers 7 bases. The CDR3 has 15 residues. Germline V gene lookup returns CDR1 SGHRS and CDR2 YFSETQ. The V and J ends lost 4 bases and 6 bases, in that order; junction bases with no gene match: 10. The CDR3 spells CASSRGAGVGNEQFF. For the CDR3, the DNA is TGCGCCAGCAGCCGCGGGGCGGGGGTGGGCAATGAGCAGTTCTTC. The full variable domain, its missing parts supplied by reference TRBV5-1 and TRBJ2-1, is KAGVTQTPRYLIKTRGQQVTLSCSPISGHRSVSWYQQTPGQGLQFLFEYFSETQRNKGNFPGRFSGRQFSNSRSEMNVSTLELGDSALYLCASSRGAGVGNEQFFGPGTRLTVL.

The chain couples TRBV6-1 to TRBJ2-5; 9 bases agree with TRBD2. Germline V lookup: CDR1 MNHNS, CDR2 SASEGT. The CDR3 sequence is 19 residues long. The J segment lost 0 bases and the V segment lost 0 bases, leaving 11 bases of the junction unmatched. CDR3 nucleotides: TGTGCCAGCAGTGAAGCGCTTCCGGGTAGCGGGGGATACCAAGAGACCCAGTACTTC. Protein product: CASSEALPGSGGYQETQYF.

This sequence joins TRBV11-1 and TRBJ2-2; D unresolved. CDR3 length: 14 amino acids. CDR1 is SGHAT, CDR2 FQDESV, per germline (reference sequence). The V end lost 8 bases, the J end lost 1 base, and 11 bases lay between the germline ends. The CDR3 region is CASSAARNTGELFF. DNA for the CDR3: TGTGCCAGCTCCGCGGCCAGGAACACCGGGGAGCTGTTTTTT.

The rearrangement links TRBV6-4 to TRBJ1-1, with D perhaps matching TRBD1 (6 bases). Per the germline V gene, CDR1 is MRHNA and CDR2 is SNTAGT. There are 13 residues in the CDR3. The V and J ends lost 6 bases and 1 base respectively, with 9 bases between them. CDR3 coding DNA: TGTGCCAGCAGAAGGACAGCGAACACTGAAGCTTTCTTT. Its protein product is CASRRTANTEAFF.

This chain uses TRBV1 with TRBJ2-1; TRBD2 reflects the table's D call only, with no check against the DNA. TRBV1 is a listed pseudogene. The CDR3 spans 16 residues. The CDR3 DNA reads TGCACCAGCAAACCGGGACTAGCGGAAGAAAACAATGAGCAGTTCTTC. Its protein product is CTSKPGLAEENNEQFF.

The genes are TRBV18 and TRBJ1-3; D ambiguous. V lost 3 bases and J lost 0, with 21 bases in between. The CDR3 runs 19 residues. CDR1 KGHSH and CDR2 LQKENI come from the germline V gene. The CDR3 reads CASSPMGSFLSGSGNTIYF. The DNA for the CDR3 is TGTGCCAGCTCACCTATGGGCTCTTTCCTTAGCGGCTCTGGAAACACCATATATTTT.

This CDR3 is CASRLGTGPTDTQYF. CDR3 sequence (DNA): TGTGCCAGCAGACTCGGGACAGGGCCAACAGATACGCAGTATTTT. The V and J genes are TRBV3-1 (or the pseudogene TRBV3-2) and TRBJ2-3; 9 bases agree with TRBD1. The junction had 7 bases not matched to a gene; V was cut back by 6 bases and J by 3 bases. The CDR3 length is 15 residues. Germline CDR1 reads LGHDT; CDR2 reads YNNKEL (reference sequence).

The V call is TRBV11-2, the J call TRBJ2-1; D perhaps matches TRBD1 (5 bases). Germline-derived CDR1 and CDR2 are SGHAT and FQNNGV. Trimming took off 5 bases at V and 2 bases at J, with 13 bases between the two ends. The CDR3 has 15 residues. The CDR3 loop reads CASSSVDSAYNEQFF. Here the CDR3 DNA reads TGTGCCAGCAGCAGCGTAGACAGCGCCTACAATGAGCAGTTCTTC.

The rearrangement uses TRBV19 and TRBJ1-1, with unresolved D. The germline gives CDR1 LNHDA, CDR2 SQIVND (reference sequence). The CDR3 spans 13 residues. Trimming cost V 5 bases and J 5 bases, with 12 bases left between them. The CDR3 DNA reads as TGTGCCAGTAGTCTGGGCATGGTTACTGAAGCTTTCTTT. Amino acid sequence: CASSLGMVTEAFF.

This chain joins TRBV3-1 (or the pseudogene TRBV3-2) and TRBJ2-5; D remains unclear. Germline values: CDR1 LGHDT, CDR2 YNNKEL (reference sequence). The CDR3 runs to 13 residues. Trimming cost V 5 bases and J 0 bases, with 7 bases left between them. Here the CDR3 DNA reads TGTGCCAGCAGCTCTTCCTACCAAGAGACCCAGTACTTC. Its protein product is CASSSSYQETQYF.

This rearrangement joins TRBV19 to TRBJ1-4; a possible D gene is TRBD1 (5 bases). This CDR3 contains 17 residues. The V gene lost 2 bases and the J gene lost 7 bases, with 20 bases spanning the gap. Germline loops: CDR1 LNHDA, CDR2 SQIVND (reference sequence). CDR3 in amino acids: CASSIFAGSAVSEKLFF. The CDR3 nucleotides are TGTGCCAGTAGTATATTTGCAGGGTCGGCCGTTAGTGAAAAACTGTTTTTT. Variable domain in full (rest from reference TRBV19 and TRBJ1-4): DGGITQSPKYLFRKEGQNVTLSCEQNLNHDAMYWYRQDPGQGLRLIYYSQIVNDFQKGDIAEGYSVSREKKESFPLTVTSAQKNPTAFYLCASSIFAGSAVSEKLFFGSGTQLSVL.

In this sample, this clone turned up a few times. This rearrangement joins TRBV5-4 to TRBJ2-3; D may be TRBD2 (5 bases). The CDR3 is 15 residues long. V lost 4 bases and J lost 0, with 12 bases in between. Germline CDR1 is SGHNT and CDR2 is YYREEE (reference sequence). The CDR3 reads CASSRTFTSTDTQYF. CDR3 DNA sequence: TGTGCCAGCAGCCGGACTTTTACTAGCACAGATACGCAGTATTTT. The full variable domain, completed using reference TRBV5-4 and TRBJ2-3, is ETGVTQSPTHLIKTRGQQVTLRCSSQSGHNTVSWYQQALGQGPQFIFQYYREEENGRGNFPPRFSGLQFPNYSSELNVNALELDDSALYLCASSRTFTSTDTQYFGPGTRLTVL.

This chain joins TRBV18 and TRBJ2-3; 9 nucleotides agree with TRBD2. Germline CDR1 KGHSH, CDR2 LQKENI. V lost 0 bases, J lost 3 bases, and 7 bases stayed unmatched. This CDR3 has 17 amino acids. CDR3 DNA sequence: TGTGCCAGCTCACCACCGGGGGTAGCGGGGGTAACAGATACGCAGTATTTT. The encoded protein is CASSPPGVAGVTDTQYF.

The gene calls are TRBV12-3 or TRBV12-4 and TRBJ1-1; D is perhaps TRBD1 (5 bases). The CDR3 spans 11 residues. V lost 6 bases to trimming and J lost 8 bases, with 10 bases between them. CDR3 in amino acids: CASSGRGEAFF. The CDR3 nucleotides read TGTGCCAGCAGCGGGCGGGGGGAAGCTTTCTTT.

The chain uses TRBV27 and TRBJ2-6; perhaps TRBD2 as D (6 bases). CDR3 length: 19 amino acids. Germline V lookup: CDR1 MNHEY, CDR2 SMNVEV (reference sequence). Trimming left V 5 bases short and J 2 bases short, with 22 bases between. The CDR3 coding sequence is TGTGCCAGCAGTCCCCCCCCCTGGCGGGGAAGGACTGGGGCCAACGTCCTGACTTTC. It is translated as CASSPPPWRGRTGANVLTF.

The genes are TRBV11-2 and TRBJ1-2; 8 nucleotides match TRBD1. The length of the CDR3 is 13 residues. Germline values: CDR1 SGHAT, CDR2 FQNNGV. With 4 bases clipped from V and 7 bases from J, the junction kept 5 bases outside the gene matches. This CDR3 is CASSSDRVLGYTF. The CDR3 nucleotides read TGTGCCAGCAGCTCGGACAGGGTTCTTGGCTACACCTTC. The full variable domain, rest sourced from reference TRBV11-2 and TRBJ1-2, is EAGVAQSPRYKIIEKRQSVAFWCNPISGHATLYWYQQILGQGPKLLIQFQNNGVVDDSQLPKDRFSAERLKGVDSTLKIQPAKLEDSAVYLCASSSDRVLGYTFGSGTRLTVV.

A few counts support this clone. The V call is TRBV19, the J call TRBJ2-7; D possibly corresponds to TRBD1 (5 bases). The germline V gene has CDR1 LNHDA and CDR2 SQIVND (reference sequence). The CDR3 is made up of 14 amino acids. Trimming pared 7 bases from V and 0 bases from J, leaving 13 bases between. CDR3 residues: CASNPTASSYEQYF. For the CDR3, the DNA is TGTGCCAGTAACCCGACAGCAAGCTCCTACGAGCAGTACTTC.